This TCR beta chain was sequenced during a study of T cell responses to AZD1222 COVID-19 vaccine. Repertoires were generated with immunoSEQ multiplex PCR, while TCRdb's copy carries only in-frame clones and drops some. The sample yields about 130,000 clones, about 90% seen once. Study conclusions and caveats: With dominance at 160-218 and 743-854, vaccine-associated CD4 TCRs spanned spike. Two doses of AZD1222 preceded a rise in Spike-specific TCR breadth and depth. The donor cohort was predominantly white British with a female majority, and clonal diversity may have been underestimated.

As to this clone: The antigen remains undetermined.

The sample here was peripheral blood, taken on day 0 of AZD1222 vaccination. The receptor was derived from an adult in good health.

CDR3 nucleotide sequence: TGTGCCAGCGATTCGCACGGGAGGCTACAGTTCTTC. It encodes CASDSHGRLQFF. V and J are TRBV6-5 and TRBJ2-1; 7 bases align to TRBD2. This CDR3 is built from 12 residues. Germline V gene data show CDR1 as MNHEY and CDR2 as SVGAGI. Germline trimming cut 8 bases from V and 13 bases from J; bases unmatched to any gene: 11.